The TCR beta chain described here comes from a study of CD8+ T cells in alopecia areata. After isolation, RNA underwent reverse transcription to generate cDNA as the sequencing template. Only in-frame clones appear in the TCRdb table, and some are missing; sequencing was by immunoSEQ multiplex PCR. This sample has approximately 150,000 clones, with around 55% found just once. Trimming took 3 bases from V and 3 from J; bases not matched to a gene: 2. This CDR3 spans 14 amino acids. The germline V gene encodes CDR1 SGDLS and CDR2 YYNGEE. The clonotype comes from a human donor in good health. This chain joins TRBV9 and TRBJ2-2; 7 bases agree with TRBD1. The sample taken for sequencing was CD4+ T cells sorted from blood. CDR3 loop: CASSDRGDTGELFF. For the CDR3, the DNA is TGTGCCAGCAGCGACAGGGGAGACACCGGGGAGCTGTTTTTT.